Listed below are T cell receptor beta chains from one sample, sequenced in a study of T cell responses to AZD1222 COVID-19 vaccine. TCRdb keeps only in-frame clones here, not all; method: immunoSEQ multiplex PCR. This table holds 150,000 or so clones, 90% found once. Material: peripheral blood, obtained on day 0 of AZD1222 vaccination. These receptors were collected from an adult in good health. CDR3s include the opening cysteine and the closing phenylalanine or tryptophan.

V: TRBV4-3; CDR3: CASSQELWVDEKLFF
V: TRBV24-1; CDR3: CATSAGTGVREKLFF
V: TRBV7-8; CDR3: CASSLFDVSQPQHF
V: TRBV29-1; CDR3: CSVEGDSNYGYTF
V: TRBV9; CDR3: CASSGNLVVYGYTF
V: TRBV3-1/TRBV3-2; CDR3: CASSRQGAPNYGYTF
V: TRBV15; CDR3: CATSREGQAGDQPQHF
V: TRBV12-3/TRBV12-4; CDR3: CASSLSRDSGYTF
V: TRBV18; CDR3: CASSPIDSFYGYTF
V: TRBV5-8; CDR3: CASGLGGVQETQYF
V: TRBV28; CDR3: CASSPGGKSSYNSPLHF
V: TRBV3-1/TRBV3-2; CDR3: CASSQNRDSQQYF
V: TRBV11-1; CDR3: CASSRVENTEAFF
V: TRBV6-5; CDR3: CASSYERGTEAFF
V: TRBV7-9; CDR3: CASSSQGGPAKNIQYF
V: TRBV9; CDR3: CASSVTGTYGYTF
V: TRBV7-9; CDR3: CASSPQGVRTEAFF
V: TRBV19; CDR3: CASSIGAEGYTF
V: TRBV6-5; CDR3: CASSFGGHQNTGELFF
V: TRBV6-5; CDR3: CASSSPAGAYEQYF
V: TRBV19; CDR3: CASKPRQGSQETQYF
V: TRBV3-1/TRBV3-2; CDR3: CASSQAHGPGREGYTF
V: TRBV19; CDR3: CASSQGAYTEAFF
V: TRBV4-2; CDR3: CASSQGPATNEKLFF
V: TRBV24-1; CDR3: CATRDREDQPQHF
V: TRBV4-1; CDR3: CASSQDSTGGGNEQFF
V: TRBV28; CDR3: CASTPYGGPTLGSNSPLHF
V: TRBV6-5; CDR3: CASTTSTGELFF
V: TRBV7-2; CDR3: CASGSREGGTQHF
V: TRBV5-1; CDR3: CASSYRGQNTEAFF
V: TRBV7-2; CDR3: CASSLASGYEAFF